The clone carrying this T cell receptor (beta chain) was counted a single time. This record belongs to a study of blood T cell repertoires in COVID-19. For the study at large: There were acute and convalescent COVID-19 samples, and they came from the United States, Italy and Spain. T cells, B-cell-depleted T cells, or PBMCs supplied cDNA or gDNA.

The CDR3 is 16 amino acids. Unmatched junction bases numbered 4, after V lost 0 bases and J lost 4 bases. The V gene's germline CDR1 is MNHEY and CDR2 SVGAGI. Source study methods: Scientists estimated how many nucleated cells there were by amplifying reference gene primers. The method was immunoSEQ multiplex PCR; TCRdb's version includes in-frame clones alone and lacks a portion of them. The DNA gave D and trimming, while V, J and clone size come from that table. The sample has 50,000 to 55,000 clones, approximately 84% seen once; the top ten hold around 15%. Sequencing used peripheral blood. The genes are TRBV6-5 and TRBJ2-1, with 9 positions matching TRBD2. The sequence came from a man between 65 and 85 years old with acute or convalescent COVID-19. CDR3 DNA: TGTGCCAGCAGTTACTCCTCGGCGGGAGGGTACAATGAGCAGTTCTTC. Amino acids: CASSYSSAGGYNEQFF.